This T cell receptor beta chain was identified during a study of cytomegalovirus exposure and HLA in healthy donors. Notes on the study in general: Specific recognition of CMV antigens was confirmed in vitro for a few chains (all CMV-associated).

A remark on this clone: The antigen remains unidentified.

It was with 60 Vbeta and 13 Jbeta primers that the PCR ran. Profiling relied on immunoSEQ multiplex PCR, and the TCRdb table lists in-frame clones only, not all of them. The repertoire consists of roughly 100,000 clones, with roughly 70% occurring once and the leading ten covering roughly 3.4%. CDR3 length: 15 residues. V shed 3 bases and J shed 5 bases, with 14 bases lying between them. Germline-derived CDR1 and CDR2 are LGHNA and YSLEER. Sample: PBMCs. The rearrangement uses TRBV4-3 and TRBJ2-1; maybe TRBD1 (5 bases). The sequence was collected from a woman in her forties or fifties in good health and CMV-seronegative. The CDR3 DNA reads as TGCGCCAGCAGCCAGCTCCAGGGTTTTAACAATGAGCAGTTCTTC. This sequence encodes CASSQLQGFNNEQFF.